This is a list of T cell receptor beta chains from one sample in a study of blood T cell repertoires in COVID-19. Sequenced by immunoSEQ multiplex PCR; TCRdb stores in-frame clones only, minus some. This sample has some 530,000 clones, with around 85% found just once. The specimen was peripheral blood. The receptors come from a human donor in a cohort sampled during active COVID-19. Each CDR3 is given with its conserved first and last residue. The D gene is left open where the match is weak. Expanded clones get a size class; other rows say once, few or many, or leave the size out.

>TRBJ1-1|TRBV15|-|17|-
TGTGCCACCAGCAGTGAATTTTACGGGGTGATGAACACTGAAGCTTTCTTT
CATSSEFYGVMNTEAFF
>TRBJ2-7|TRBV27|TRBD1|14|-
TGTGCCAGCAGCGGACAGGGCATAACCTACGAGCAGTACTTC
CASSGQGITYEQYF
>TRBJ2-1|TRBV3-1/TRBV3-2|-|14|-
TGTGCCAGCAGCCAAGAATGGCCCGCCAATGAGCAGTTCTTC
CASSQEWPANEQFF
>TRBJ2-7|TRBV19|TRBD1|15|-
TGTGCCAGTAGTATGGACAGGGGCCTATCCTACGAGCAGTACTTC
CASSMDRGLSYEQYF
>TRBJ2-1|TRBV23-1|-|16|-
TGCGCCAGCAGTCAATCGTGGGGACACCTCTACAATGAGCAGTTCTTC
CASSQSWGHLYNEQFF
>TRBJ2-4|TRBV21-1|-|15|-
TGTGCCAGCAGCAACAACAGAGGAGGGCTTTACATTCAGTACTTC
CASSNNRGGLYIQYF
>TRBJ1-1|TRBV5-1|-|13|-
TGCGCCAGCAGCCCGGCGGGGGGGACTGAAGCTTTCTTT
CASSPAGGTEAFF
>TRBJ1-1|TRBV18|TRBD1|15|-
TGTGCCAGCGCACCCCGACAGGGCAGTAACACTGAAGCCTTCTTT
CASAPRQGSNTEAFF
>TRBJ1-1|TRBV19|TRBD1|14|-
TGTGCCAGTGCCCGGGACAGGGATCCCACTGAAGCTTTCTTT
CASARDRDPTEAFF
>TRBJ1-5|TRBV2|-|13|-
TGTGCCAGCAATTTACAGACCGATCAGCCCCAGCATTTT
CASNLQTDQPQHF
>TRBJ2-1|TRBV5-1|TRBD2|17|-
TGCGCCAGCAGCTCGGCGGGGAGGGGCGAAATTTTCCATGAGCAGTTCTTC
CASSSAGRGEIFHEQFF
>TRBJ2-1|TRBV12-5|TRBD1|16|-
TGTGCTAGTGGTTGGGGTGGGACAGGGTCTGCCAATGAGCAGTTCTTC
CASGWGGTGSANEQFF
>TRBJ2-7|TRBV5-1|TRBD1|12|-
TGCGCCAGCAGCTCGACAGGGCGCGAGCAGTACTTC
CASSSTGREQYF
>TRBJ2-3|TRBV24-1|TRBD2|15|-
TGTGCCACCAGTGATTCGGCTAGCGGGAGGCGGAAGCAGTATTTT
CATSDSASGRRKQYF
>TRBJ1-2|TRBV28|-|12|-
TGTGCCAGCCTTATGGAGTCCTATGGCTACACCTTC
CASLMESYGYTF
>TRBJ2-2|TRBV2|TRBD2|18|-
TGTGCCAGCACGCGATGGACCGGGACTAGCGGACGGACCGGGGAGCTGTTTTTT
CASTRWTGTSGRTGELFF
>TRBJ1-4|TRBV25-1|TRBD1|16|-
TGTGCCAGCAGTGAAGGACAGGTAGCAACTAATGAAAAACTGTTTTTT
CASSEGQVATNEKLFF
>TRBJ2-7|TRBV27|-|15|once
TGTGCCAGCAGTTTACAAGTTGGGGCCCGCTACGAGCAGTACTTC
CASSLQVGARYEQYF
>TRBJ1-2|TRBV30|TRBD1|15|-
TGTGCCTGGAGGCAACCCGGGACAGGGGACGATGGCTACACCTTC
CAWRQPGTGDDGYTF
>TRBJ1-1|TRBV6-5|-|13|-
TGTGCCAGCAGAAGGGACACCACCACTGAAGCTTTCTTT
CASRRDTTTEAFF
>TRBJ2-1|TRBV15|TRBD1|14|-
TGTGCCACCAACAGGGGCCGCCTCTACAATGAGCAGTTCTTC
CATNRGRLYNEQFF
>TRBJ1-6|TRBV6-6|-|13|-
TGTGCCAGCAGCCGTCTTTATAATTCACCCCTCCACTTT
CASSRLYNSPLHF
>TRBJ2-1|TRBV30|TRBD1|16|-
TGTGCCTGGAGTGTACTAGGGACAGCACGCTACAATGAGCAGTTCTTC
CAWSVLGTARYNEQFF
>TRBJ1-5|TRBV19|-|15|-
TGTGCCAGTAGTATAGATTTGGGGGCCGGTCAGCCCCAGCATTTT
CASSIDLGAGQPQHF
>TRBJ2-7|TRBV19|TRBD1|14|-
TGTGCCAGTAGTACTCGACAGGGGGCCTACGAGCAGTACTTC
CASSTRQGAYEQYF
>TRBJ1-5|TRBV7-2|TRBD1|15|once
TGTGCCAGCAGCTCACAGGGGGCGAAGGATCAGCCCCAGCATTTT
CASSSQGAKDQPQHF
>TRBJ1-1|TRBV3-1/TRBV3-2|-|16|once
-
CASSPSVAVFNTEAFF
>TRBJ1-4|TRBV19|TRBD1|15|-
TGTGCCAGTAGTCCGACAGGGCGAGGAAATGAAAAACTGTTTTTT
CASSPTGRGNEKLFF
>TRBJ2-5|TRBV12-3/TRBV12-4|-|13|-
TGTGCCAGCGCCAACGGGAGCTTTAGGACCCAGTACTTC
CASANGSFRTQYF
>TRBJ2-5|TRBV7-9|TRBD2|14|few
TGTGCCAGCAGTCCGAGGACTAGCTGGGAGACCCAGTACTTC
CASSPRTSWETQYF
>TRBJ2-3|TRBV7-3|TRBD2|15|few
TGTGCCAGCAGCTTAAGACTAGCGGGGACAGATACGCAGTATTTT
CASSLRLAGTDTQYF
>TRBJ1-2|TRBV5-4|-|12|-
TGTGCCAGCAGCTCGCGGGGTTGGGGCTACACCTTC
CASSSRGWGYTF